This T cell receptor beta chain was identified during a study of human T cells and chemical hapten exposure. TCRdb independently ran MiXCR on the RACE reads; one entry per CDR3 protein. This repertoire shows roughly 150,000 distinct CDR3 sequences, 12% found once; its top ten account for 1.4%. Regarding time point: patch test 2, 6 weeks after DPC sensitization. The treatment denotes: therapeutic diphenylcyclopropenone sensitization with weekly scalp DPC. V lost 2 bases and J 8 bases, leaving 7 bases between the germline ends. Germline CDR1 and CDR2: SGHDT and YYEEEE. This CDR3 spans 11 amino acids. This clonotype was counted a few times.

V is TRBV5-6 and J is TRBJ1-1, with D unresolved. This clonotype was obtained from a woman aged 45 to 65 with alopecia areata. Some clones in this sample may be carry-over from other donors' samples. Source: whole blood, taken in connection with sensitization to the hapten diphenylcyclopropenone (DPC). CDR3 bases: TGTGCCAGCAGCTTAGACGAGGAAGCTTTCTTT. Translation: CASSLDEEAFF.